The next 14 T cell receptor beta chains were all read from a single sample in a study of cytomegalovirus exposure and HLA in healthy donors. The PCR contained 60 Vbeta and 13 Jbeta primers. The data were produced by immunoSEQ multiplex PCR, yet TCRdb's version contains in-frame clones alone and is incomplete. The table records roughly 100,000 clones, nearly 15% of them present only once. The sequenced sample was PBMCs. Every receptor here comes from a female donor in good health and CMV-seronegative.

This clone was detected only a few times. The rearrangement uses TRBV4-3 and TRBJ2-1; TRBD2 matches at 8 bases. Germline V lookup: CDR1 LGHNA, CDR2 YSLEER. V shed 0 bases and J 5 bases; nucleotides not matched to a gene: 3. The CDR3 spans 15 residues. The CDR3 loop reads CASSQEGTSHNEQFF. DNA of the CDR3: TGCGCCAGCAGCCAAGAAGGGACTAGTCACAATGAGCAGTTCTTC.

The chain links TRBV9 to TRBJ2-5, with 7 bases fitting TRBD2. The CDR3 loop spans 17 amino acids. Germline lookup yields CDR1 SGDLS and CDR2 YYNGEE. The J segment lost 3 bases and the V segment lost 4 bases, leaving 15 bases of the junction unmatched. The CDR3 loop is CASSPSGLGGFKETQYF. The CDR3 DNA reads TGTGCCAGCAGCCCTTCTGGACTAGGAGGCTTTAAAGAGACCCAGTACTTC.

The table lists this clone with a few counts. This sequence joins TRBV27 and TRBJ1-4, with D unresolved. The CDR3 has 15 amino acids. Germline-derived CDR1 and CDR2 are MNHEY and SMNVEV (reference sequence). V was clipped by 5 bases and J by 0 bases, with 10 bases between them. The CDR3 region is CASSPTTATNEKLFF. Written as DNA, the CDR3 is TGTGCCAGCAGTCCCACCACTGCAACTAATGAAAAACTGTTTTTT.

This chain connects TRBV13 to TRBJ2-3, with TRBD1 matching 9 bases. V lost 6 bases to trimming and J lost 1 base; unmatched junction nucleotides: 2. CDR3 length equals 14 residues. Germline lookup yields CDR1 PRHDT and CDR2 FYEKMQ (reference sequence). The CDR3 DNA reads TGTGCCAGCAGAAGACAGGGGGGCACAGATACGCAGTATTTT. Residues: CASRRQGGTDTQYF.

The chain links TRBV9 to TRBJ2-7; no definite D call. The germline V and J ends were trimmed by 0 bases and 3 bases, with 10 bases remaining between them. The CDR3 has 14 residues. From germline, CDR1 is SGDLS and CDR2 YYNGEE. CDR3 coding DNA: TGTGCCAGCAGCGTAGACGCGGCCGACTACGAGCAGTACTTC. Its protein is CASSVDAADYEQYF.

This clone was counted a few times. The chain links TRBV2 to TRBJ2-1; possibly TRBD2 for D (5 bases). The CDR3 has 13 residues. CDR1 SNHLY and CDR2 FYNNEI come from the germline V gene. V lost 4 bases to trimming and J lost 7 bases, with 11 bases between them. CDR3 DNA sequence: TGTGCCAGCAGTGTGGAGGCGAGGAATGAGCAGTTCTTC. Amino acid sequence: CASSVEARNEQFF.

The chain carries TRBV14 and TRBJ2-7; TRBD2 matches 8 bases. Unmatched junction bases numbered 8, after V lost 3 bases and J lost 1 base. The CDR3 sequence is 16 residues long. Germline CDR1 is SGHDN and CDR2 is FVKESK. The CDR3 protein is CASSQTMGLGSYEQYF. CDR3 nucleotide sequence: TGTGCCAGCAGCCAGACTATGGGACTAGGTTCCTACGAGCAGTACTTC.

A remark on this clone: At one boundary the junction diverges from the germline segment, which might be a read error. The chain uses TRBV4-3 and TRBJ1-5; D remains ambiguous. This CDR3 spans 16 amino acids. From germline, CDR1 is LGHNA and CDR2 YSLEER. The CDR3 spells CASSKDWRSSNQPQHF. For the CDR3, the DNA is TGCGCCAGCAGCAAAGATTGGAGGTCCAGCAATCAGCCCCAGCATTTT.

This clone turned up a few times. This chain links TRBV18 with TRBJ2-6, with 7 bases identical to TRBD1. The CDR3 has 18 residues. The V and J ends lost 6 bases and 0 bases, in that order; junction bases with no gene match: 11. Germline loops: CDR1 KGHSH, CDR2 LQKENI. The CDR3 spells CASSETGADLSGANVLTF. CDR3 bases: TGTGCCAGCTCGGAAACAGGGGCCGACCTCTCTGGGGCCAACGTCCTGACTTTC.

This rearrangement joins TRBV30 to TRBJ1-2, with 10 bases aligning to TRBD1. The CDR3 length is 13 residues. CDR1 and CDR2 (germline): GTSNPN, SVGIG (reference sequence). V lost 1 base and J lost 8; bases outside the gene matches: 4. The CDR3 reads CAWSATGGEGYTF. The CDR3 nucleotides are TGTGCCTGGAGTGCGACAGGGGGCGAAGGCTACACCTTC.

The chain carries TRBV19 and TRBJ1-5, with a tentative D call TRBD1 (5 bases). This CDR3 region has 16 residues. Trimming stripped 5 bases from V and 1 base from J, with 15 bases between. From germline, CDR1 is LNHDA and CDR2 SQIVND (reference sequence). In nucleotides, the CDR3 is TGTGCCAGTAGTGGGGAACAGGTAGGGAGCAATCAGCCCCAGCATTTT. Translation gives CASSGEQVGSNQPQHF. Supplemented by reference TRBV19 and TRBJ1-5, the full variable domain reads DGGITQSPKYLFRKEGQNVTLSCEQNLNHDAMYWYRQDPGQGLRLIYYSQIVNDFQKGDIAEGYSVSREKKESFPLTVTSAQKNPTAFYLCASSGEQVGSNQPQHFGDGTRLSIL.

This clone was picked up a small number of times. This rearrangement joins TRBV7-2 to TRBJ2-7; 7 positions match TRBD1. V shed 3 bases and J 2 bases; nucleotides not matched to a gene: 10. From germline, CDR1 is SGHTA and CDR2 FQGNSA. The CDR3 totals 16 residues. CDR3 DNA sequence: TGTGCCAGCAGCTTGGGTTACAGGGGACCCCCCTACGAGCAGTACTTC. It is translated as CASSLGYRGPPYEQYF.

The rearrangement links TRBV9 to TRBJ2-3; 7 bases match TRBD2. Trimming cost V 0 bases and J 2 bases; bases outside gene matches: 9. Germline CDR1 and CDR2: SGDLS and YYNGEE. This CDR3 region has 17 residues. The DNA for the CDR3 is TGTGCCAGCAGCGTAGGTCTGGGGCTAGCGGTCACAGATACGCAGTATTTT. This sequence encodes CASSVGLGLAVTDTQYF.

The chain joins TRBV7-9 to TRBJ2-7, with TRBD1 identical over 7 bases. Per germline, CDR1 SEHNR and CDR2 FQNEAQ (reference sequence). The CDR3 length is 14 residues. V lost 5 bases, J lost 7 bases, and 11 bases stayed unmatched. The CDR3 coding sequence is TGTGCCAGCAGCACCTTAGCAGGGGGAGTGGAGCAGTACTTC. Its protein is CASSTLAGGVEQYF. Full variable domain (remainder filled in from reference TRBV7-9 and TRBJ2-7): DTGVSQNPRHKITKRGQNVTFRCDPISEHNRLYWYRQTLGQGPEFLTYFQNEAQLEKSRLLSDRFSAERPKGSFSTLEIQRTEQGDSAMYLCASSTLAGGVEQYFGPGTRLTVT.